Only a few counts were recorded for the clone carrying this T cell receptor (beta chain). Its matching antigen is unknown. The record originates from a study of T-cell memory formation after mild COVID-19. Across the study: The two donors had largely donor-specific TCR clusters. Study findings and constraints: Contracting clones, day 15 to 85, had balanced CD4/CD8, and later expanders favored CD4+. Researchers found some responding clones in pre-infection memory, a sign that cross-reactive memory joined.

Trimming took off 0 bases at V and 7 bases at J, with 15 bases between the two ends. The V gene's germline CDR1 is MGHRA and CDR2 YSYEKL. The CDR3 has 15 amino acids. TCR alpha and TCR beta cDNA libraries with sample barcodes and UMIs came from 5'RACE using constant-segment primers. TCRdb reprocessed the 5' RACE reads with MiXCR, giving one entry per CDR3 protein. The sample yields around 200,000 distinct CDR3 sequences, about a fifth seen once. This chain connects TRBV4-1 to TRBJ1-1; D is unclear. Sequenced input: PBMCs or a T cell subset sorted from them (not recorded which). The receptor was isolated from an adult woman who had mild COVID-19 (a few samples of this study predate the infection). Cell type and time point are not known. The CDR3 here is CASSQDIGVALEAFF. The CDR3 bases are TGCGCCAGCAGCCAAGATATAGGAGTTGCCCTTGAAGCTTTCTTT.